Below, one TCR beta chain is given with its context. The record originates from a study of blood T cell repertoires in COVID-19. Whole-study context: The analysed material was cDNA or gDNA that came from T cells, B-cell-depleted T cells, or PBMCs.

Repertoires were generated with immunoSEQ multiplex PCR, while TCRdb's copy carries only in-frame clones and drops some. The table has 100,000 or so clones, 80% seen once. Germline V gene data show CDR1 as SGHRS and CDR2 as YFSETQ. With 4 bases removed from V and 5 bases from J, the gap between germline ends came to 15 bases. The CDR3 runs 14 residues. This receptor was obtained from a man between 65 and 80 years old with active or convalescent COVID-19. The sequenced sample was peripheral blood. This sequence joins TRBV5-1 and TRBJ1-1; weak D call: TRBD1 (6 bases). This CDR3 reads CASSQGQGLTEAFF. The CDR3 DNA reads TGCGCCAGCAGCCAGGGTCAGGGGCTGACTGAAGCTTTCTTT. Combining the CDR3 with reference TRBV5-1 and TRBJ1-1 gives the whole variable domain KAGVTQTPRYLIKTRGQQVTLSCSPISGHRSVSWYQQTPGQGLQFLFEYFSETQRNKGNFPGRFSGRQFSNSRSEMNVSTLELGDSALYLCASSQGQGLTEAFFGQGTRLTVV.